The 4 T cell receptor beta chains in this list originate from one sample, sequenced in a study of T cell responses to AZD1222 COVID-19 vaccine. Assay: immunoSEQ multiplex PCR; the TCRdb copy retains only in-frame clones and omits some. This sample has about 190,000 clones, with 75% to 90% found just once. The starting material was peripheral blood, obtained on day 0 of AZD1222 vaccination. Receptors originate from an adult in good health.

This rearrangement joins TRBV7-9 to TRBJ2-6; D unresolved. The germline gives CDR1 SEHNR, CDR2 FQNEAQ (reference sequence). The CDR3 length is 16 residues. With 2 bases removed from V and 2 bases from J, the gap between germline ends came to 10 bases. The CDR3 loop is CASSLQPAAGANVLTF. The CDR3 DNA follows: TGTGCCAGCAGCTTACAGCCAGCCGCTGGGGCCAACGTCCTGACTTTC.

CDR3 bases: TGTGCCAGCAGCAAGGAAGGACAGTACTCCTACGAGCAGTACTTC. Amino acid sequence: CASSKEGQYSYEQYF. The rearrangement links TRBV9 to TRBJ2-7, with D possibly TRBD1 on 6 matching bases. Trimming took 4 bases from V and 0 from J, leaving 14 bases between them. Germline lookup yields CDR1 SGDLS and CDR2 YYNGEE. The CDR3 has 15 amino acids.

The CDR3: CASSISRAGANVLTF. CDR3 nucleotide sequence: TGTGCCAGTAGTATAAGCAGGGCCGGGGCCAACGTCCTGACTTTC. V usage is TRBV19 and J usage is TRBJ2-6, with D possibly TRBD1 on 5 matching bases. This CDR3 has 15 residues. Trimming removed 2 bases at V and 4 bases at J, with 9 bases between. From germline, CDR1 is LNHDA and CDR2 SQIVND (reference sequence).

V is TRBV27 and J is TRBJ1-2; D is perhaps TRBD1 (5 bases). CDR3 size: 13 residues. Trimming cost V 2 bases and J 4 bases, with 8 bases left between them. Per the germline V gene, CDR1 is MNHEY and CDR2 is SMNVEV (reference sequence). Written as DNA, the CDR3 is TGTGCCAGCAGTTTAGCAGGGAGCTATGGCTACACCTTC. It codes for CASSLAGSYGYTF.